This T cell receptor (beta chain) is drawn from a study of blood T cell repertoires in COVID-19. Across the study: Samples representing acute and convalescent COVID-19 were sourced from the United States, Italy and Spain. T cells, B-cell-depleted T cells, or PBMCs supplied cDNA or gDNA.

With respect to this clone: One end of the junction does not line up with germline, which may come from a read error.

The CDR3 consists of 14 residues. CDR1 is SNHLY and CDR2 is FYNNEI in the germline V gene. The method was immunoSEQ multiplex PCR; TCRdb's version includes in-frame clones alone and lacks a portion of them. The sample records 280,000 or so clones, less than 85% being singletons. This TCR was recovered from a woman aged 45-60 years who had recovered from COVID-19. The rearrangement links TRBV2 to TRBJ1-2, with 8 bases matching TRBD1. The sample taken for sequencing was PBMCs or T cells enriched from blood (not recorded which). CDR3 bases: TGTGCCAGCAGCGTCACTCCCCCGGGACAGGAGCTCCCTTTC. Translating it yields CASSVTPPGQELPF.